This T cell receptor (beta chain) was captured by sequencing in a study of blood T cell repertoires in COVID-19. The wider study: Acute-phase and convalescent COVID-19 samples originated in the United States, Italy and Spain. From T cells, B-cell-depleted T cells, or PBMCs came the material, which was cDNA or gDNA.

Libraries were prepared by immunoSEQ multiplex PCR; TCRdb keeps only in-frame clonotypes and omits some of them. The top ten hold approximately 1.8% of the sample, which has around 300,000 clones, over 85% seen once. The length of the CDR3 is 15 residues. V lost 3 bases and J lost 3; bases outside the gene matches: 9. The germline V gene encodes CDR1 SGHRS and CDR2 YFSETQ. Individuals aged about 18 to 89 years were recruited from fewer than 25 US areas. Assignment of participants to cohorts was predicated upon participant-reported clinical history. V gene TRBV5-1 combines with J gene TRBJ2-7, with 7 bases fitting TRBD1. The clonotype was recovered from an older woman who had recovered from COVID-19. The sample taken for sequencing was PBMCs or T cells enriched from blood (not recorded which). In DNA form, the CDR3 reads TGCGCCAGCAGCTCCCGACAGGGAAAAGGCTACGAGCAGTACTTC. Encoded protein: CASSSRQGKGYEQYF.